This T cell receptor (beta chain) was captured by sequencing in a study of control samples from healthy donors and cancer patients. TCRdb keeps only in-frame clones here, not all; method: immunoSEQ multiplex PCR. The data show tens of thousands of clones, 93% seen once. V gave up 8 bases and J gave up 6 bases; unmatched junction bases: 11. CDR3 size: 16 residues. Germline values: CDR1 MNHEY, CDR2 SMNVEV (reference sequence). The receptor was derived from a woman aged 40 to 50 with lung cancer. Sequencing was carried out using PBMCs. The chain recombines TRBV27 with TRBJ2-3; 13 nucleotides agree with TRBD2. The CDR3 nucleotides are TGTGCCAGCGGTTATCCCGGGACTAGCGGGGTGGATACGCAGTATTTT. Protein sequence: CASGYPGTSGVDTQYF.